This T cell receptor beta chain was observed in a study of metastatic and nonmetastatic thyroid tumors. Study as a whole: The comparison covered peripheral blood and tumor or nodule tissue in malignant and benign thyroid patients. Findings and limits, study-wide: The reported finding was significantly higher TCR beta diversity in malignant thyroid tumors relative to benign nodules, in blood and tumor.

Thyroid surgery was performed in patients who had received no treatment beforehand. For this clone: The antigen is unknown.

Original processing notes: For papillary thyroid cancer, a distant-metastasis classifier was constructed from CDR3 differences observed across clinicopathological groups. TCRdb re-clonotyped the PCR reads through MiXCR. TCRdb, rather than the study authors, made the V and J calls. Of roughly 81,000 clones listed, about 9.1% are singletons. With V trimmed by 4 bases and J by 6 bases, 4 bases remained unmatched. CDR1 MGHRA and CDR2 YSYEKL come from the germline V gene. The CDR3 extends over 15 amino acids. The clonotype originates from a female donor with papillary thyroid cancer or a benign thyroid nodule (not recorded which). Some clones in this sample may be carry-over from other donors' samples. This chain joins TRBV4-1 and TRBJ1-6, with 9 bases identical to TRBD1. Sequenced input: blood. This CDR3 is CASSLGTGCNSPLHF. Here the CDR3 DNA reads TGCGCCAGCAGCCTAGGGACAGGGTGTAATTCACCCCTCCACTTT.